This TCR beta chain was recorded in a study of T cells in Graves' hyperthyroidism and ophthalmopathy. Study findings and constraints: Ophthalmopathy was distinguished from stable hyperthyroidism by 13 V-J signatures.

Hyperthyroidism, newly diagnosed and lasting under 2 months, affected patients aged 18 to 65. The study left out patients who had uncontrolled infection, other autoimmune disease, pregnancy or lactation. PBMCs were derived from about 10 ml fresh peripheral blood. A note on this clonotype: As yet, its antigen is unknown.

RNA transcripts were the template for amplifying TCR beta CDR3 regions. Initially, a first-round RT-PCR of the TCR CDR3 employed the HTBI primer set. A single record per CDR3 protein comes from TCRdb applying MiXCR to the multiplex PCR reads. The data hold about 840,000 distinct CDR3 sequences, with about two fifths observed a single time. Germline-derived CDR1 and CDR2 are ENHRY and SYGVKD. Trimming stripped 3 bases from V and 8 bases from J, with 10 bases between. The CDR3 has 12 residues. The clonotype originates from a man younger than 35 with Graves' hyperthyroidism. This sequence joins TRBV10-3 and TRBJ1-1; D gene uncertain. The sequenced sample was blood. The CDR3 region is CAISDRGPEAFF. The DNA for the CDR3 is TGTGCCATCAGTGATCGAGGGCCCGAAGCTTTCTTT.